The T cell receptor (beta chain) described here comes from a study of T cell changes during pregnancy in multiple sclerosis (dated by TCRdb to about 2019). At the level of the whole study: The study looked at changes in the T cell repertoire across pregnancy in women with multiple sclerosis.

Library method: the immunoSEQ multiplex PCR assay. The table comes from immuneACCESS by way of TCRdb, which keeps in-frame sequences with V and J called. Part of the clones is missing from these tables; in studies checked, under half for an unresolved V gene and the rest for unknown reasons. A total of 35,000 to 50,000 clones appear in this sample, roughly 92% of them only once. The ten largest clones capture roughly 0.61% of the sample. Turning to this clone: It has no known antigen specificity. No per-base quality is available; no much larger clone lies one base away.

V loses 1 base at its end and J loses 1 base; junction bases beyond the gene matches: 8. The CDR3 covers 17 residues, taking in both the cysteine and the phenylalanine. This entry keeps only the CDR3 DNA: 51 bases, framed from base 1. CDR1 SEHNR and CDR2 FQNEAQ are derived from the germline V gene (reference sequence). The starting material was CD4+ T cells from peripheral blood mononuclear cells, obtained in the first trimester of pregnancy. The origin of this receptor is a female donor with multiple sclerosis, enrolled in a pregnancy study. The chain joins TRBV7-9 to TRBJ2-3, with TRBD2 identical over 7 junction bases. The DNA sequence is TGTGCCAGCAGCTTAGGGGAGCGGGAAAGGGGCACAGATACGCAGTATTTT. The resulting protein is CASSLGERERGTDTQYF. Reference TRBV7-9 and TRBJ2-3 proteins supply the regions before and after the CDR3; the full variable domain is: DTGVSQNPRHKITKRGQNVTFRCDPISEHNRLYWYRQTLGQGPEFLTYFQNEAQLEKSRLLSDRFSAERPKGSFSTLEIQRTEQGDSAMYLCASSLGERERGTDTQYFGPGTRLTVL.